These T cell receptor beta chains were read from a single sample in a study of shared clonotypes between healthy human individuals. Here immunoSEQ multiplex PCR was the method, and the copy in TCRdb shows in-frame clones only, minus some. The sample holds some 200,000 clones, around 63% seen once. Sequencing input: memory CD4+ T cells sorted from blood. Receptor source: a man aged 25-40 years in good health. CDR3s include the opening cysteine and the closing phenylalanine or tryptophan.

cdr3_aa j_call v_call
CASSGVGGYEQYF TRBJ2-7 TRBV2
CASSTQLQSGELFF TRBJ2-2 TRBV6-6
CASSEMVGQYF TRBJ2-7 TRBV6-1
CASSLMLQGSYNEQFF TRBJ2-1 TRBV5-6
CAISEGGGFTEAFF TRBJ1-1 TRBV10-3
CASSLPPYEQYF TRBJ2-7 TRBV11-3
CASSPNRASSYNEQFF TRBJ2-1 TRBV18
CASSLTGGPGANVLTF TRBJ2-6 TRBV7-6
CASSPGTAYQETQYF TRBJ2-5 TRBV11-1
CASSVATRDEQFF TRBJ2-1 TRBV9
CSASHQDEQYF TRBJ2-7 TRBV20-1
CARFIRNEQFF TRBJ2-1 TRBV6-6
CASSLNRGRVSSEQYF TRBJ2-7 TRBV5-4
CASSSHPGTDTQYF TRBJ2-3 TRBV11-1
CASSNQGEDTQYF TRBJ2-3 TRBV19
CASSLGRPASSGANVLTF TRBJ2-6 TRBV11-2
CASSLPGATTDTQYF TRBJ2-3 TRBV5-1
CASRINSGRRARVSHNEQFF TRBJ2-1 TRBV28
CASSFPTGTGAYEQYF TRBJ2-7 TRBV7-9
CASSTVEQYF TRBJ2-7 TRBV28
CSSWDRATTEQYF TRBJ2-7 TRBV29-1
CASRTNPYEQYF TRBJ2-7 TRBV6-5
CASSQGQVSRQPQHF TRBJ1-5 TRBV4-1
CASSEWDEQYF TRBJ2-7 TRBV2
CASSSASEAFF TRBJ1-1 TRBV6-5
CATSRDPWGGQPQHF TRBJ1-5 TRBV15
CASSFGDRGRETQYF TRBJ2-5 TRBV5-1
CATSRGQEQETQYF TRBJ2-5 TRBV15
CASSSTGLPQHF TRBJ1-5 TRBV7-9
CASRRGGFASTDTQYF TRBJ2-3 TRBV19
CASSEYGDSGANVLTF TRBJ2-6 TRBV25-1
CATPRGDHGQYF TRBJ2-7 TRBV2
CASSYSDRGIEKLFF TRBJ1-4 TRBV6-5
CASSPRGGRVGNEQFF TRBJ2-1 TRBV18
CASSLGRLAGEETQYF TRBJ2-5 TRBV7-3
CASSPIAGGNEQFF TRBJ2-1 TRBV11-3
CASSLTGVKETQYF TRBJ2-5 TRBV6-1
CSVVNSGYTGELFF TRBJ2-2 TRBV29-1
CASSVRGGDEKLFF TRBJ1-4 TRBV9
CASSRLNTEAFF TRBJ1-1 TRBV25-1
CASSLLVSSYEQYF TRBJ2-7 TRBV7-9
CASSSTGADTEAFF TRBJ1-1 TRBV5-1
CASSLQDWRGLNTEAFF TRBJ1-1 TRBV7-9
CAWRATGIGYTF TRBJ1-2 TRBV30